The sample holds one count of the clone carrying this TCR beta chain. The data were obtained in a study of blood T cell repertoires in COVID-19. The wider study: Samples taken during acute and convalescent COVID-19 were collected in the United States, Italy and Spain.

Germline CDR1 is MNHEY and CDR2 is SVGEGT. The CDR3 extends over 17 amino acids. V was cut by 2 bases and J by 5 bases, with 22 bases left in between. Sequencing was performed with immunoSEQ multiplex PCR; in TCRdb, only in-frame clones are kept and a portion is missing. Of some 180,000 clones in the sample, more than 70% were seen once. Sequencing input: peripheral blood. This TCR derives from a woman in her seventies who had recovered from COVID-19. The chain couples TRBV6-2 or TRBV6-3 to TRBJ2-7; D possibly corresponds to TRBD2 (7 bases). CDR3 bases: TGTGCCAGCAGTTACCCCGTCTGGCGGGGGCAAAGGGACGAGCAGTACTTC. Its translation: CASSYPVWRGQRDEQYF.